This TCR beta chain was found in a study of regulatory T cells in long-lasting Graves disease. This clonotype was counted ten times or more. Antigen unknown. For TCR beta, libraries came from iRepertoire HTBI primers and Arm-PCR of CDR3 regions. TCRdb re-called the multiplex PCR reads through MiXCR, storing one row per CDR3 protein. Of more than 450,000 distinct CDR3 sequences in the sample, roughly 15% were seen once. Study results and caveats: Peripheral blood was the sole material, not thyroid tissue.

Time point meaning: newly diagnosed GD, antithyroid drugs for less than 3 months. Construction of the TCR library relied on RNA isolated from PBMCs. The authors drew patients from an endocrinology department in Xi'an, China. Peripheral blood, at 8 to 9 milliliters, went into EDTA tubes. These same data were also listed under a study on T cells in Graves' hyperthyroidism and ophthalmopathy.

The specimen was peripheral blood mononuclear cells (PBMCs), collected at new diagnosis, from a patient treated with antithyroid drugs. This TCR derives from a man aged 40-50 years with Graves disease.

CDR3: CASIKGGQSSEQFF. The CDR3, as DNA: TGTGCCAGCATAAAGGGGGGCCAGAGTAGTGAGCAGTTCTTC. The genes are TRBV28 and TRBJ2-1; D might be TRBD1 or TRBD2, each matching 6 bases. V was cut by 7 bases and J by 9 bases, with 19 bases left in between. The CDR3 consists of 14 residues. Germline lookup yields CDR1 MDHEN and CDR2 SYDVKM.